One T cell receptor beta chain is described in this entry. Authors' methods: Reference gene primer amplification gave nucleated cell count estimates. Libraries were prepared by immunoSEQ multiplex PCR; TCRdb keeps only in-frame clonotypes and omits some of them. For V, J and clone size, that table is used; D and trimming come from the DNA. Of about 210,000 clones listed, over 75% are singletons. In assigning cohorts, the study relied on participant-reported clinical history. For recovered donors of Cohort 3, there were two negative PCRs, clearance, or symptom resolution. These data are taken from a study of blood T cell repertoires in COVID-19. Study at large: From T cells, B-cell-depleted T cells, or PBMCs came the material, which was cDNA or gDNA.

Per germline, CDR1 SGHVS and CDR2 FNYEAQ. Trimming removed 5 bases from V and 0 bases from J; junction bases left unmatched: 6. The CDR3 has 17 residues. The chain carries TRBV7-6 and TRBJ2-1, with TRBD2 matching over 11 bases. This TCR was sampled from a man aged 40-55 years who had recovered from COVID-19. Sequences were obtained from PBMCs or T cells enriched from blood (not recorded which). The CDR3 DNA is TGTGCCAGCAGCGGGACTAGCGGAGGGGGCTCCTACAATGAGCAGTTCTTC. Its protein is CASSGTSGGGSYNEQFF. Full variable domain (missing parts from reference TRBV7-6 and TRBJ2-1): GAGVSQSPRYKVTKRGQDVALRCDPISGHVSLYWYRQALGQGPEFLTYFNYEAQQDKSGLPNDRFSAERPEGSISTLTIQRTEQRDSAMYRCASSGTSGGGSYNEQFFGPGTRLTVL.